This T cell receptor (beta chain) was retrieved from a study of naive and memory T cell subsets. Study results and limitations: In naive cells, over 85% of TCR sequences were seen only once. A clonotype means one alpha or beta sequence, not an alpha/beta pair.

Both TRBC1 and TRBC2 were covered by a beta constant-region primer of two equimolar oligonucleotides. TCRdb itself ran the UMI-ligation and nested PCR reads through MiXCR, one entry per CDR3 protein. The repertoire includes approximately 140,000 distinct CDR3 sequences, approximately 15% of them detected once, and around 0.14% sits in the top ten. V was cut by 1 base and J by 2 bases, with 7 bases left in between. CDR1 is SQVTM and CDR2 is ANQGSEA in the germline V gene. The CDR3 spans 13 residues. This clonotype was seen a handful of times. Antigen unknown. This sequence originates from a human donor in good health. Sequenced material: naive CD4+ T cells from blood. The chain employs TRBV29-1 and TRBJ2-3; D is undetermined. The CDR3 nucleotides are TGCAGCGTTGAAGGGCGGACCACAGATACGCAGTATTTT. Its translation: CSVEGRTTDTQYF.